A selection of T cell receptor beta chains follows, all from one sample in a study of identical twins. In TCRdb, the 5' RACE reads were re-called with MiXCR into one record per CDR3 protein. The repertoire holds hundreds of thousands of distinct CDR3 sequences, with around 7.4% as singletons. These data were also reused for a study on yellow fever vaccine responses in identical twins.

The sample taken for sequencing was PBMCs. The receptors were gathered from a woman aged 18-29 years in good health. CDR3s include the opening cysteine and the closing phenylalanine or tryptophan. The D gene is left open where the match is weak. Rows give clone size only sometimes, using once, few, many, or a class for an expanded clone.

>TRBJ2-5|.|TRBV20-1|many
CSARDVGGGSETQYF
TGCAGTGCTAGAGATGTCGGGGGCGGGAGTGAGACCCAGTACTTC
>TRBJ2-2|.|TRBV20-1|many
CSARLRTPFGGELFF
TGCAGTGCTAGACTCCGGACCCCATTTGGCGGGGAGCTGTTTTTT
>TRBJ1-2|.|TRBV15|many
CATSRDSLNYGYTF
TGTGCCACCAGCAGGGACAGCCTGAACTATGGCTACACCTTC
>TRBJ1-5|TRBD1|TRBV20-1|few
CSAGNRGLNQPQHF
TGCAGTGCTGGAAACAGGGGGCTCAATCAGCCCCAGCATTTT
>TRBJ1-6|.|TRBV5-1|few
CASSLSLASDSPLHF
TGCGCCAGCAGCTTGTCCCTGGCCTCGGATTCACCCCTCCACTTT
>TRBJ1-2|.|TRBV12-3/TRBV12-4|few
CASSSGRGRSSGYTF
TGTGCCAGCAGTTCCGGACGCGGGAGGTCTAGCGGCTACACCTTC
>TRBJ2-3|.|TRBV12-3/TRBV12-4|few
CASSLTWGVADTQYF
TGTGCCAGCAGTTTGACCTGGGGCGTGGCAGATACGCAGTATTTT
>TRBJ2-5|TRBD1|TRBV11-2|many
CASSLGDRGQETQYF
TGTGCCAGCAGCTTAGGGGACAGGGGCCAAGAGACCCAGTACTTC
>TRBJ1-1|.|TRBV20-1|many
CSARRPGISTEAFF
TGCAGTGCCCGACGCCCGGGGATCAGCACTGAAGCTTTCTTT
>TRBJ1-1|.|TRBV4-2|many
CASSQDREGAAFF
TGTGCCAGCAGCCAAGATCGGGAGGGTGCGGCTTTCTTT
>TRBJ2-2|.|TRBV5-1|many
CASSFWTDTGELFF
TGCGCCAGCAGCTTTTGGACGGACACCGGGGAGCTGTTTTTT
>TRBJ2-3|TRBD1|TRBV29-1|many
CSSQTGTGGTDTQYF
TGCAGCTCTCAGACCGGGACAGGGGGGACAGATACGCAGTATTTT
>TRBJ2-2|.|TRBV6-2/TRBV6-3|few
CASGTRDTGELFF
TGTGCCAGCGGGACACGGGACACCGGGGAGCTGTTTTTT
>TRBJ1-6|.|TRBV4-2|many
CASSQESDNSPLHF
TGTGCCAGCAGCCAAGAATCGGACAATTCACCCCTCCACTTT
>TRBJ1-1|.|TRBV7-9|many
CASSGPGAEAFF
TGTGCCAGCAGTGGGCCAGGGGCTGAAGCTTTCTTT
>TRBJ2-3|.|TRBV7-9|few
CASSLDGSGGTDTQYF
TGTGCCAGCAGCTTAGACGGGAGTGGGGGCACAGATACGCAGTATTTT
>TRBJ2-3|TRBD2|TRBV6-1|.
CASSSPTSGRSDTQYF
TGTGCCAGCAGTAGTCCGACTAGCGGGAGGTCTGATACGCAGTATTTT
>TRBJ1-1|.|TRBV12-3/TRBV12-4|few
CASSLALGSSLSEAFF
TGTGCCAGCAGTTTAGCGTTGGGTTCCAGTCTCTCTGAAGCTTTCTTT
>TRBJ2-1|.|TRBV11-2|.
CASSPDYTHEQFF
TGTGCCAGCAGCCCCGACTATACGCATGAGCAGTTCTTC
>TRBJ2-7|TRBD1|TRBV12-3/TRBV12-4|.
CATMDRNSYEQYF
TGTGCCACCATGGACAGGAACTCCTACGAGCAGTACTTC
>TRBJ2-7|TRBD2|TRBV20-1|many
CSALAGAINEQYF
TGCAGTGCATTAGCGGGAGCCATCAACGAGCAGTACTTC
>TRBJ2-2|.|TRBV24-1|many
CATREGRELFF
TGTGCCACCAGGGAGGGCAGGGAGCTGTTTTTT
>TRBJ2-2|TRBD2|TRBV5-1|.
CASSPLLAGDTGELFF
TGCGCCAGCAGCCCCTTACTAGCGGGAGACACCGGGGAGCTGTTTTTT
>TRBJ2-1|TRBD2|TRBV10-2|few
CASSESAGAVYEQFF
TGCGCCAGCAGTGAGTCGGCGGGAGCGGTCTATGAGCAGTTCTTC
>TRBJ2-1|.|TRBV12-3/TRBV12-4|many
CASSLLGAEQFF
TGTGCCAGCAGTTTATTGGGGGCTGAGCAGTTCTTC
>TRBJ1-1|.|TRBV10-3|many
CAISESVILNTEAFF
TGTGCCATCAGTGAGTCCGTAATACTGAACACTGAAGCTTTCTTT
>TRBJ2-7|.|TRBV4-2|.
CASSQELRDRSYEQYF
TGTGCCAGCAGCCAAGAACTCCGGGACCGGTCCTACGAGCAGTACTTC
>TRBJ1-2|TRBD1|TRBV5-5|many
CASSLAAGGNYGYTF
TGTGCCAGCAGCTTGGCGGCAGGGGGGAACTATGGCTACACCTTC
>TRBJ2-3|.|TRBV7-6|few
CASSPRLTGSLDTQYF
TGTGCCAGCAGCCCCCGTCTTACGGGGTCCTTAGATACGCAGTATTTT
>TRBJ1-2|.|TRBV2|few
CASRPAGDPHYGYTF
TGTGCCAGCAGGCCGGCAGGGGACCCACACTATGGCTACACCTTC
>TRBJ1-1|TRBD1|TRBV12-3/TRBV12-4|.
CASGRTGQNTEAFF
TGTGCCAGCGGGAGGACAGGCCAGAACACTGAAGCTTTCTTT
>TRBJ2-1|.|TRBV24-1|few
CATSLDSYYNEQFF
TGTGCCACCAGTCTCGACTCCTACTACAATGAGCAGTTCTTC
>TRBJ2-2|.|TRBV9|many
CASSVVTETGELFF
TGTGCCAGCAGCGTAGTAACAGAAACCGGGGAGCTGTTTTTT
>TRBJ1-5|.|TRBV18|.
CASSPPLGSGQPQHF
TGTGCCAGCTCACCACCACTGGGTTCAGGTCAGCCCCAGCATTTT
>TRBJ2-3|TRBD2|TRBV4-1|.
CASSQGRRERADTQYF
TGCGCCAGCAGCCAAGGTCGGCGGGAGAGGGCAGATACGCAGTATTTT
>TRBJ2-1|.|TRBV24-1|many
CATSEVDRNEQFF
TGTGCCACCAGTGAAGTAGACCGGAATGAGCAGTTCTTC
>TRBJ2-5|TRBD2|TRBV2|.
CASRGLAATSAQYF
TGTGCCAGCAGGGGACTAGCGGCCACTTCTGCCCAGTACTTC
>TRBJ2-1|TRBD2|TRBV7-9|few
CASSSPVAGGLNNEQFF
TGTGCCAGCAGCTCCCCCGTAGCGGGGGGCTTAAACAATGAGCAGTTCTTC
>TRBJ2-1|.|TRBV28|few
CASSQPPHEQFF
TGTGCCAGCAGCCAGCCCCCCCATGAGCAGTTCTTC
>TRBJ2-3|TRBD1|TRBV9|many
CASSVTRGSTQYF
TGTGCCAGCAGCGTCACCAGGGGGAGTACGCAGTATTTT
>TRBJ2-2|TRBD1|TRBV3-1|.
CASSRRQGRANTGELFF
TGTGCCAGCAGCCGTAGACAGGGACGGGCGAACACCGGGGAGCTGTTTTTT